What follows describes a single T cell receptor beta chain. Its antigen remains unidentified. No much larger clone is present one base from it, and per-base qualities are unavailable. Donors were healthy HIV-negative adults with no recently reported acute infections or vaccinations. Every donor was a Caucasian adult living in Nashville, Tennessee, USA. CD4+ T cells were enriched by magnetic negative selection; naive cells were then positively selected on CD45RA, and the negative fraction formed the memory subset. Blood was collected by leukapheresis, and PBMCs were isolated by Ficoll-Histopaque density gradient centrifugation and then cryopreserved in liquid nitrogen vapor phase. Analytical flow cytometry was used to check the purity and quantity of each magnetically sorted T cell population. Each sorted fraction had its genomic DNA isolated and then quantified by UV absorbance on a Nanodrop 2000c.

The data belong to a study of shared clonotypes between healthy human individuals (dated by TCRdb to the early 2020s). Looking at the study overall: Two women and a few men aged 18 to 49 years were included in the cohort. To estimate repertoire size and how much clonotype sharing occurs between individuals, the study deeply sequenced the blood TCR repertoires of a handful of healthy adults. Leukapheresis yielded between about 0.85 and 9.5 billion PBMCs per donor. For each donor, CD4 naive and CD4 memory were each run on three plates, CD8 naive on two plates, and CD8 memory on one plate. Libraries were prepared and TCR repertoires were sequenced by different laboratories using diverse techniques, in order to increase sequencing depth and limit assay-specific biases. Summary of the overall study and its limitations: Incomplete sequencing was indicated by rarefaction of sorted-subset datasets, despite the large sequencing depth. About 4.5% of naive CD4, more than 3% of naive CD8, roughly 2.4% of memory CD4, and roughly 0.4% of memory CD8 clonotypes were shared across four donors. Clonotypes shared by all four sorted-subset donors showed higher generation probabilities than non-shared clonotypes. Because the study included a small number of donors, the genetic and exposure-history diversity represented was limited. Sampling was limited to blood, and TCR repertoires in tissue likely differ from TCR repertoires in blood. Larger estimated clonotype richness was generally found for naive subsets than for memory subsets. Pairwise subsampling indicated that sequencing depth was expected to affect the degree of clonotype sharing among donors.

Using the deep immunoSEQ assay, multiplex PCR amplified TCR CDR3 regions from genomic DNA. Extracted genomic DNA from each cell subset was distributed evenly across all wells of several immunoSEQ 96-well plates, and each plate was treated as a replicate. Each replicate PCR for sorted subsets received about 180 ng genomic DNA, equal to 30,000 or so T cell genomes. Purified libraries were measured with a Qubit 3.0 fluorometer, size-checked on a Bioanalyzer 2100, and measured again with the KAPA Library Quantification kit. Each immunoSEQ 96-well plate was sequenced on its own single-read 150-cycle Illumina NextSeq 550 flow cell. In the original analysis: Because only junctional sequences without quality scores were contained in the immunoSEQ output, filtering matching that applied to full-length reads could not be performed. To assign V/J genes and CDR3, sequences were annotated using PyIR, a Python wrapper for IgBLAST v1.9, with IMGT germline references. Reads were filtered out if the reads had weak V/J assignments (E-value above 1e-6), no CDR3, stop codons, out-of-frame junctions, or ambiguous translated residues. V3J clonotypes were defined by identical inferred V gene, J gene, and CDR3 amino acid sequence. The percentage overlap between two repertoires was calculated by dividing the number of shared unique clonotypes by the size of the smaller repertoire. Three approaches were used to assess repertoire richness: RTK rarefaction, the Chao1 estimator, and Recon v2.1 estimates of unobserved clonotypes. Generation probabilities were computed with OLGA for all TCRbeta clonotypes obtained by the gDNA method from a handful of donors. Imported from immuneACCESS, the table was reduced by TCRdb to in-frame sequences with V and J called. These copies leave out some clones; in studies compared against another copy, an unresolved V gene accounts for under half, and the cause of the remainder is not known. V and J calls plus clone size are reproduced from that table; the DNA served to infer D and trimming. This sample is represented by approximately 980,000 clones; around three quarters of them were singletons. The top ten constitute approximately 1.5% of the sample.

The germline V gene encodes CDR1 MDHEN and CDR2 SYDVKM. V lost 6 bases and J lost 5 bases; the stretch between them is 19 bases long. The CDR3 runs 15 residues from the cysteine to the phenylalanine. Kept here is only the CDR3 DNA, which spans 45 bases and is read in frame from base 1. This receptor chain uses TRBV28 and TRBJ2-5; TRBD2 might be the D gene, on 7 matching bases. Specimen: memory CD4+ T cells sorted from blood. What the cell subset or site label conveys for this sample: CD45RA-negative fraction. This sequence originates from a man between 18 and 35 years old in good health. Read as DNA, the sequence is TGTGCCAGCAGAGGGTCAAGGGGGAGGGGGGAGACCCAGTACTTC. The encoded protein is CASRGSRGRGETQYF.